The present T cell receptor beta chain was sequenced within a study of blood T cell repertoires in COVID-19. Turning to the study itself: Spain, Italy and the United States supplied samples that represented acute and convalescent COVID-19.

The CDR3 runs 15 residues. With 4 bases removed from V and 14 bases from J, the gap between germline ends came to 24 bases. The V gene's germline CDR1 is SGHAT and CDR2 FQNNGV. As handled by the study authors: Reference gene primers were amplified, and this amplification served to estimate nucleated cell counts. Clones were sequenced by immunoSEQ multiplex PCR, and TCRdb holds only the in-frame ones, with some missing. The V and J calls and clone size were taken over from that table, and D and trimming were inferred from the DNA. The sample consists of roughly 65,000 clones, 85% of them appearing once. The table lists this clone with a count of one.

Sequenced sample: peripheral blood. The rearrangement joins TRBV11-2 to TRBJ2-1; TRBD2 might be the D (6 bases). The receptor was isolated from a woman of 80 years or more with active or convalescent COVID-19. The CDR3 sequence: CASSSSPVFVRGKFF. The CDR3 DNA sequence: TGTGCCAGCAGCTCTTCCCCGGTCTTTGTGCGCGGGAAGTTCTTC.